This TCR beta chain came from a study of cytomegalovirus exposure and HLA in healthy donors. PCR used 60 Vbeta primers and 13 Jbeta primers. Only in-frame clones appear in the TCRdb table, and some are missing; sequencing was by immunoSEQ multiplex PCR. The sample lists about 95,000 clones, just under 70% occurring once. Germline assignment: CDR1 SGHKS and CDR2 YYEKEE (reference sequence). The V and J ends lost 4 bases and 0 bases, in that order; junction bases with no gene match: 8. This CDR3 comprises 17 residues. Concerning this clone: Its matching antigen is unknown.

General observations from the study: Using a false discovery rate of 0.05, a later analysis showed that 15,000 to 20,000 TCR beta sequences were associated with HLA alleles. Both high specificity and high sensitivity reportedly marked the classifier's diagnosis of cytomegalovirus status. Across all donors, roughly uniform sequencing depth was an assumption of the presence/absence analyses. Apart from CMV serostatus, no immune exposure information was available.

This sequence was found in a woman aged 45-60 years in good health and CMV-seropositive. This chain joins TRBV5-5 and TRBJ2-1; 9 nucleotides agree with TRBD2. Sequenced sample: PBMCs. In DNA form, the CDR3 reads TGTGCCAGCAGCCAGACATTACTAGCGGGCTCCTACAATGAGCAGTTCTTC. The encoded protein is CASSQTLLAGSYNEQFF.